The rows below give T cell receptor beta chains drawn from one sample of a study of T cells after yellow fever vaccination. One entry per CDR3 protein results from TCRdb running MiXCR on the 5' RACE reads. The sample lists about 360,000 distinct CDR3 sequences, around 6.5% occurring once. The source material was PBMCs, sampled 5 days after the yellow fever booster vaccination. The receptors were sampled from a man aged 25 to 45 who received the YFV17D yellow fever vaccine. CDR3s include the opening cysteine and the closing phenylalanine or tryptophan. The order of the fields is J gene, V gene, CDR3 protein.

J: TRBJ2-1
V: TRBV29-1
CDR3: CSAGSSGRYEPFF

J: TRBJ2-1
V: TRBV6-2/TRBV6-3
CDR3: CASSPSGHEQFF

J: TRBJ1-6
V: TRBV12-3/TRBV12-4
CDR3: CASSLNSATPLHF

J: TRBJ2-1
V: TRBV4-3
CDR3: CASSQDAGSYNEQFF

J: TRBJ2-1
V: TRBV3-1
CDR3: CASSPRQGEGEQFF

J: TRBJ2-1
V: TRBV6-2/TRBV6-3
CDR3: CASTLQGTHEQFF

J: TRBJ2-1
V: TRBV14
CDR3: CASSSNVVEQFF

J: TRBJ1-4
V: TRBV3-1
CDR3: CASTGKANEKLFF

J: TRBJ2-7
V: TRBV30
CDR3: CAWSVRGIEQYF

J: TRBJ2-7
V: TRBV18
CDR3: CASTASGKYEQYF

J: TRBJ1-1
V: TRBV9
CDR3: CASSVEGTVNTEAFF

J: TRBJ2-1
V: TRBV7-2
CDR3: CASSLTWGTSSYNEQFF

J: TRBJ2-5
V: TRBV20-1
CDR3: CSAGGLAGNQETQYF

J: TRBJ2-1
V: TRBV4-3
CDR3: CASSQEGTRAGEQFF

J: TRBJ2-7
V: TRBV7-2
CDR3: CASSPAGRQSSYEQYF

J: TRBJ1-1
V: TRBV29-1
CDR3: CSVEDTGGLTEAFF

J: TRBJ2-5
V: TRBV5-1
CDR3: CASSLNPRGQGGETQYF

J: TRBJ2-1
V: TRBV5-1
CDR3: CAGTEGLNEQFF

J: TRBJ2-5
V: TRBV3-1
CDR3: CASSHPPRTGKAARPEKETQYF

J: TRBJ2-3
V: TRBV27
CDR3: CASNPPMATQYF

J: TRBJ2-1
V: TRBV7-6
CDR3: CASSSIAGGPSMEQFF

J: TRBJ2-2
V: TRBV7-2
CDR3: CASSVTSGRTGELFF

J: TRBJ1-6
V: TRBV6-1
CDR3: CASRTRQGISYNSPLHF

J: TRBJ2-2
V: TRBV30
CDR3: CAWSGLAATGELFF

J: TRBJ2-1
V: TRBV11-2
CDR3: CASSLERSSYNEQFF

J: TRBJ2-7
V: TRBV11-2
CDR3: CASRRSIGQEAFYEQYF

J: TRBJ2-1
V: TRBV2
CDR3: CASKRASGRAKDEQFF

J: TRBJ2-1
V: TRBV18
CDR3: CASFKGQGAYNEQFF

J: TRBJ2-5
V: TRBV27
CDR3: CASSLSGLAVQETQYF

J: TRBJ2-2
V: TRBV3-1
CDR3: CASSPRQGPNTGELFF

J: TRBJ2-1
V: TRBV6-1
CDR3: CASSTGLAGVGQFF

J: TRBJ1-1
V: TRBV11-2
CDR3: CASSGYWGTEAFF

J: TRBJ2-3
V: TRBV7-2
CDR3: CASSSPPGGDTQYF

J: TRBJ2-7
V: TRBV19
CDR3: CASSIGQYYEQYF

J: TRBJ2-7
V: TRBV20-1
CDR3: CSARGQGSEQYF

J: TRBJ1-2
V: TRBV29-1
CDR3: CSVDRVGSLSGYTF

J: TRBJ2-7
V: TRBV4-3
CDR3: CASSQESGQGFEQYF

J: TRBJ2-1
V: TRBV20-1
CDR3: CSAKPGQISNEQFF

J: TRBJ2-1
V: TRBV5-1
CDR3: CASRSTSGSWFEQFF

J: TRBJ1-2
V: TRBV12-3/TRBV12-4
CDR3: CASSFGPSRSSYTF

J: TRBJ2-5
V: TRBV30
CDR3: CAWSTSGGILGRGTQYF

J: TRBJ2-1
V: TRBV7-2
CDR3: CASGRGSSYNEQFF

J: TRBJ2-3
V: TRBV3-1
CDR3: CASSSHRAEQYF

J: TRBJ2-2
V: TRBV4-2
CDR3: CASSQRRSLAGQGGELFF

J: TRBJ1-5
V: TRBV19
CDR3: CASRTRGNQPQHF

J: TRBJ2-5
V: TRBV6-2/TRBV6-3
CDR3: CASSYSTGTKETQYF

J: TRBJ1-2
V: TRBV5-6
CDR3: CASIPSGGGLGYGYTF

J: TRBJ1-4
V: TRBV30
CDR3: CASYLSNEKLFF

J: TRBJ2-3
V: TRBV7-9
CDR3: CASSSRRGDTQYF

J: TRBJ2-3
V: TRBV25-1
CDR3: CASSDFGPRGNTQYF

J: TRBJ2-7
V: TRBV20-1
CDR3: CSAMGQGSSYEQYF

J: TRBJ2-5
V: TRBV7-9
CDR3: CASNSATSGQETQYF

J: TRBJ2-1
V: TRBV7-9
CDR3: CASSHRLAGVYNEQFF

J: TRBJ2-3
V: TRBV4-1
CDR3: CASRIGAGFADTQYF

J: TRBJ1-1
V: TRBV7-2
CDR3: CASSLDRATEAFF